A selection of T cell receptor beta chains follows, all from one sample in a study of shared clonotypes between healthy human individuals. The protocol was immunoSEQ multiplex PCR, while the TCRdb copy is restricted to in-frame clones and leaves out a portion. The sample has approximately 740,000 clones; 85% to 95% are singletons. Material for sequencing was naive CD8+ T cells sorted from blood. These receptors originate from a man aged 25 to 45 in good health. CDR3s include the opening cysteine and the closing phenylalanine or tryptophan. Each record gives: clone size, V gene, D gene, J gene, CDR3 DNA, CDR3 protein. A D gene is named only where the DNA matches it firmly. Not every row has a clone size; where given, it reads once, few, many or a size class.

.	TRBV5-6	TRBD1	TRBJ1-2	TGTGCCAGCAGCGCGGACAGGGAAAGGGGTGGCTACACCTTC	CASSADRERGGYTF
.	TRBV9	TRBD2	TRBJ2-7	TGTGCCAGCAGCGTAGTAAGCGGGAGCTACGAGCAGTACTTC	CASSVVSGSYEQYF
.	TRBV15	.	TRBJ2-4	TGTGCCACCAGCAGAGATCGTACAGAACTAGCCAAAAACATTCAGTACTTC	CATSRDRTELAKNIQYF
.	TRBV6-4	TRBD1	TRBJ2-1	TGTGCCAGCAGTGTTCTAGGGGGACAGTACAATGAGCAGTTCTTC	CASSVLGGQYNEQFF
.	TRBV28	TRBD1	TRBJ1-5	TGTGCCAGCAGCCCCGCTCGGGACAGAGACAATCAGCCCCAGCATTTT	CASSPARDRDNQPQHF
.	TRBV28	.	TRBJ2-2	TGTGCCAGCACCACCCGGGTGGGGAACACCGGGGAGCTGTTTTTT	CASTTRVGNTGELFF
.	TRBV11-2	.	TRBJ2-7	TGTGCCAGCAGCTCCAGGCGCAGGGGCGCATCCTACGAGCAGTACTTC	CASSSRRRGASYEQYF
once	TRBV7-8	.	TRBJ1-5	TGTGCCAGCAGCTTATCCACAGGGTACCAGCCCCAGCATTTT	CASSLSTGYQPQHF
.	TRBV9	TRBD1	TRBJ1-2	TGTGCCAGCAGCAGGGGACAGACCTATGGCTACACCTTC	CASSRGQTYGYTF
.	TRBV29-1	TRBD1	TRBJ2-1	TGCAGCGTGACAGGGATTAAGGGGAGCTCCTACAATGAGCAGTTCTTC	CSVTGIKGSSYNEQFF
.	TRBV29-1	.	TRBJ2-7	TGCAGCGTTATTGGAGGGTCCTACGAGCAGTACTTC	CSVIGGSYEQYF
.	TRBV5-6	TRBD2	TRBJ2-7	TGTGCCAGCAGCTTGTTATTGAGTGGGACTAGAGGCGACGAGCAGTACTTC	CASSLLLSGTRGDEQYF
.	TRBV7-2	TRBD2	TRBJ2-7	TGTGCCAGCAGCTCGTTAGCGGGAGGGCCGTGGGAGCAGTACTTC	CASSSLAGGPWEQYF
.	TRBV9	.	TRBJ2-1	TGTGCCAGCAGCGCAGAACAGGGTACGGGCAATGAGCAGTTCTTC	CASSAEQGTGNEQFF
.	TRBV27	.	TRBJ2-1	TGTGCCAGCAGTTCCCCCAGGAATGAGCAGTTCTTC	CASSSPRNEQFF
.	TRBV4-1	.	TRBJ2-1	TGCGCCAGCAGCCAAGTAGGCCTGGGGAAAACAGGGAAGGATGAGCAGTTCTTC	CASSQVGLGKTGKDEQFF
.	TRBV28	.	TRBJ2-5	TGTGCCAGCAGTACCCCGAGAACTCTGGGGCGAGAGACCCAGTACTTC	CASSTPRTLGRETQYF
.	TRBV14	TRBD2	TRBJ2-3	TGTGCCAGCAGCGTACTAGCGGGAGGGCGGCTAGATACGCAGTATTTT	CASSVLAGGRLDTQYF
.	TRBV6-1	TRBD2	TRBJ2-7	TGTGCCAGCCGGGGACTAGGGCACTACGAGCAGTACTTC	CASRGLGHYEQYF
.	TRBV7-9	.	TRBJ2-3	TGTGCCAGCAGCTTAGATCGTTCTGGGTCAGGGTTGGTGGTGGATACGCAGTATTTT	CASSLDRSGSGLVVDTQYF
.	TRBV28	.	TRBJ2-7	TGTGCCAGCAGTTTCACTCGCCGTAGATTCGACAGAATGGACTACGAGCAGTACTTC	CASSFTRRRFDRMDYEQYF
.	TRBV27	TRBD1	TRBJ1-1	TGTGCCAGCAGTTCGTACAGGGGTGCTGCGGGTACTGAAGCTTTCTTT	CASSSYRGAAGTEAFF
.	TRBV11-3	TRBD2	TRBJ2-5	TGTGCCAGCAGCTTAGTCCTAGCGGGCCACCAAGAGACCCAGTACTTC	CASSLVLAGHQETQYF
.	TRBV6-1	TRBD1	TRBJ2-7	TGTGCCAGCAGTGTAACGGGGACAGGTGTTTACGAGCAGTACTTC	CASSVTGTGVYEQYF